What follows is one T cell receptor (beta chain) and its context. These data are taken from a study of blood T cells in healthy people across ages. Primed by a sample-barcoded 5' primer and a J-beta primer mix, a second PCR proceeded for about 6 to 11 cycles. From the 5' RACE reads, TCRdb called clonotypes with MiXCR, one entry per CDR3 protein. The top ten clones hold 25% to 30% of a sample with 780,000 or so distinct CDR3 sequences, 56% of them seen once. The CDR3 is 14 amino acids. The germline V and J ends were trimmed by 7 bases and 2 bases, with 14 bases remaining between them. Germline lookup yields CDR1 ENHRY and CDR2 SYGVKD.

The sample was blood. The V gene is TRBV10-3, the J gene TRBJ2-5; either TRBD1 or TRBD2 may fit D (5 bases each). The source is a man aged 40-49 years in good health. This CDR3 reads CAINSPGQQETQYF. In nucleotides, the CDR3 is TGTGCCATCAACTCCCCGGGGCAACAAGAGACCCAGTACTTC.